This TCR beta chain was retrieved from a study of T cells after yellow fever vaccination. General study points: The secondary response peaked faster, at day 5 versus 15, but was weaker. The study re-detected most primary-vaccination clones after the booster (about 96% CD4, 85% to 90% CD8).

Germline lookup yields CDR1 MNHEY and CDR2 SVGEGT. The length of the CDR3 is 19 residues. Germline trimming cut 0 bases from V and 1 base from J; bases unmatched to any gene: 7. On this clonotype: Antigen unknown.

A universal primer site and UMIs were added as TCR cDNA was made by 5'RACE template switching. TCRdb reprocessed the 5' RACE reads with MiXCR, giving one entry per CDR3 protein. This table has 550,000 or so distinct CDR3 sequences, 15% to 20% appearing once. This chain links TRBV6-2 or TRBV6-3 with TRBJ2-7; 15 bases agree with TRBD2. The origin of this receptor is a man aged 25-45 years who received the YFV17D yellow fever vaccine. The sample was PBMCs, taken 15 days after the yellow fever booster vaccination. CDR3 region: CASSYSAGTSGRRSYEQYF. In DNA, the CDR3 is TGTGCCAGCAGTTACTCCGCCGGGACTAGCGGGAGGAGGTCCTACGAGCAGTACTTC.